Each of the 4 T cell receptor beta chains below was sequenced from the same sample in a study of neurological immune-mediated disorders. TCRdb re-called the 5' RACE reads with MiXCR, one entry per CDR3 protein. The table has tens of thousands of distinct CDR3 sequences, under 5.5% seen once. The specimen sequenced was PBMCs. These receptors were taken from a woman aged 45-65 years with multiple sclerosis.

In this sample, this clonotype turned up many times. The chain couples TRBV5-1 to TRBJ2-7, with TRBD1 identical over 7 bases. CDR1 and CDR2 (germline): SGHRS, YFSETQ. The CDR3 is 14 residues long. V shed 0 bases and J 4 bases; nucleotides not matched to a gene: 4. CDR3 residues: CASSLEAGGYEQYF. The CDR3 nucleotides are TGCGCCAGCAGCTTGGAAGCAGGGGGTTACGAGCAGTACTTC. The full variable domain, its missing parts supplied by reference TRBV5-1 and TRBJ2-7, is KAGVTQTPRYLIKTRGQQVTLSCSPISGHRSVSWYQQTPGQGLQFLFEYFSETQRNKGNFPGRFSGRQFSNSRSEMNVSTLELGDSALYLCASSLEAGGYEQYFGPGTRLTVT.

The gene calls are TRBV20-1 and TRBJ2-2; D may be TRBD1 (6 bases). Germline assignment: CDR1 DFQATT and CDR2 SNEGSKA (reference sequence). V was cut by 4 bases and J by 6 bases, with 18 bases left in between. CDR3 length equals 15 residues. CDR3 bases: TGCAGTGCTAAAACCAACAGGGTGCGATCCGGGGAGCTGTTTTTT. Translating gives CSAKTNRVRSGELFF.

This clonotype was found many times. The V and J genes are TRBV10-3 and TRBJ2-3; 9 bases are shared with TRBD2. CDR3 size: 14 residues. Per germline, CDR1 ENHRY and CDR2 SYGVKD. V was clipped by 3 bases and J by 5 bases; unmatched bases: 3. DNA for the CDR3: TGTGCCATCAGTGATGGAGCGGGGGGAGATACGCAGTATTTT. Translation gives CAISDGAGGDTQYF.

In DNA, the CDR3 is TGTGCCAGCTCAGGGGCGGAGGATCAGCCCCAGCATTTT. This encodes CASSGAEDQPQHF. The chain has TRBV18 and TRBJ1-5; a possible D gene is TRBD1 (5 bases). Trimming removed 5 bases at V and 5 bases at J, with 10 bases between. Looked up from germline, CDR1 is KGHSH and CDR2 is LQKENI. The CDR3 runs 13 residues.